The 2 T cell receptor beta chains below come from one sample, sequenced in a study of CDR3 diversity in severe acne. TCRdb re-called the PCR reads with MiXCR, one entry per CDR3 protein. The repertoire holds roughly 79,000 distinct CDR3 sequences, with 45% to 50% as singletons. The specimen sequenced was blood. The receptor source for this set is a male donor with severe acne vulgaris.

The chain employs TRBV20-1 and TRBJ2-7, with no clear D. The CDR3 covers 11 residues. Trimming shortened V by 5 bases and J by 0 bases, and 5 bases separated the two germline ends. Germline V CDR1 and CDR2: DFQATT, SNEGSKA (reference sequence). CDR3 nucleotides: TGCAGTGCTCTTACCTCCTACGAGCAGTACTTC. Translated: CSALTSYEQYF.

This clonotype was seen a few times. The chain links TRBV10-2 to TRBJ1-2; D gene ambiguous. There are 14 residues in the CDR3. The germline gives CDR1 WSHSY, CDR2 SAAADI. Trimming left V 3 bases short and J 8 bases short, with 16 bases between. CDR3 nucleotides: TGCGCCAGCAGTGACCCCCGGGAGGGAAACGGCTACACCTTC. Amino acids: CASSDPREGNGYTF.